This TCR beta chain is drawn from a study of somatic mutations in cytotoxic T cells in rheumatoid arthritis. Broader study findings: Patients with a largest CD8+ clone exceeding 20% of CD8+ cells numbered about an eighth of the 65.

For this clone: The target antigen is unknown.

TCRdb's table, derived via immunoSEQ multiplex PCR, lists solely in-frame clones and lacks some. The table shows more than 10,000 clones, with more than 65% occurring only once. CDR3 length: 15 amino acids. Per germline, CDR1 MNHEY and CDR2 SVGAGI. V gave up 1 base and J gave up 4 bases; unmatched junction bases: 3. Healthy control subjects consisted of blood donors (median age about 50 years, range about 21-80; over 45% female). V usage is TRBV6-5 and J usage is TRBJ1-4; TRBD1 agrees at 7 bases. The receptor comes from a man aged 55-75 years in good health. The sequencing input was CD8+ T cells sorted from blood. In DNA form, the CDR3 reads TGTGCCAGCAGTTACTTCCGGGACAGTAATGAAAAACTGTTTTTT. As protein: CASSYFRDSNEKLFF.